The 32 T cell receptor beta chains presented below share a single source sample, sequenced in a study of T cell responses to AZD1222 COVID-19 vaccine. Generated by immunoSEQ multiplex PCR, the TCRdb table keeps only in-frame clones and is missing some. Among over 100,000 clones listed, 80% to 90% were seen once. Material: peripheral blood, obtained on day 0 of AZD1222 vaccination. All receptors derive from an adult in good health.

This chain links TRBV7-8 with TRBJ1-5; a possible D gene is TRBD1 (5 bases). V lost 5 bases and J 9 bases, leaving 17 bases between the germline ends. CDR3 size: 14 residues. In germline, CDR1 is SGHVS, CDR2 FQNEAQ. CDR3 sequence (DNA): TGTGCCAGCAGCCCCCCCGGGGGGTCATGGCCCCAGCATTTT. Protein sequence: CASSPPGGSWPQHF.

The chain has TRBV7-6 and TRBJ1-5, with 9 bases identical to TRBD1. Trimming removed 0 bases from V and 7 bases from J; junction bases left unmatched: 7. The CDR3 loop spans 16 amino acids. Germline CDR1 and CDR2: SGHVS and FNYEAQ. The chain's CDR3 is CASSLAPDRGSQPQHF. The CDR3 DNA reads TGTGCCAGCAGCTTAGCACCGGACAGGGGAAGCCAGCCCCAGCATTTT.

The rearrangement joins TRBV19 to TRBJ2-7, with 8 bases lining up with TRBD1. The CDR3 is 13 residues long. Losses at the gene ends were 10 bases for V and 6 bases for J; bases not matched to a gene: 11. Germline lookup yields CDR1 LNHDA and CDR2 SQIVND (reference sequence). The CDR3 bases are TGTGCCACCAGCCAGGACAGGGTGGCCGAGCAGTACTTC. It yields the protein CATSQDRVAEQYF. Full variable domain (missing parts from reference TRBV19 and TRBJ2-7): DGGITQSPKYLFRKEGQNVTLSCEQNLNHDAMYWYRQDPGQGLRLIYYSQIVNDFQKGDIAEGYSVSREKKESFPLTVTSAQKNPTAFYLCATSQDRVAEQYFGPGTRLTVT.

This chain uses TRBV28 with TRBJ1-3; TRBD1 agrees at 9 bases. CDR3 length: 15 amino acids. The V segment lost 4 bases and the J segment 7 bases; nucleotides outside the gene matches: 8. Looked up from germline, CDR1 is MDHEN and CDR2 is SYDVKM. The DNA of the CDR3 is TGTGCCAGCAGTTCGGCCGGGACAGGGTGGAACACCATATATTTT. It encodes CASSSAGTGWNTIYF.

The CDR3 spells CASTYLRGEAFF. Here the CDR3 DNA reads TGTGCCAGCACCTACCTACGGGGTGAAGCTTTCTTT. V is TRBV3-1 (or the pseudogene TRBV3-2) and J is TRBJ1-1; D unclear. V lost 7 bases and J 7 bases, leaving 13 bases between the germline ends. Germline assignment: CDR1 LGHDT and CDR2 YNNKEL (reference sequence). The CDR3 spans 12 residues.

The chain is built from TRBV24-1 and TRBJ2-7, with unresolved D. The CDR3 sequence is 14 residues long. Trimming left V 2 bases short and J 2 bases short, with 9 bases between. The germline CDR1 and CDR2 sequences are KGHDR and SFDVKD. DNA of the CDR3: TGTGCCACCAGTGATTCCAGGAAGGCCTACGAGCAGTACTTC. It yields the protein CATSDSRKAYEQYF.

The chain couples TRBV5-5 to TRBJ1-5; D is undetermined. V dropped 2 bases and J dropped 3 bases, with 9 bases sitting between them. Germline CDR1 reads SGHKS; CDR2 reads YYEKEE (reference sequence). This CDR3 region has 14 residues. This chain's CDR3 is CASSLLPVNQPQHF. For the CDR3, the DNA is TGTGCCAGCAGCTTACTGCCAGTCAATCAGCCCCAGCATTTT.

This clone occurred a few times. The chain has TRBV3-1 (or the pseudogene TRBV3-2) and TRBJ2-1; TRBD2 agrees at 8 bases. Germline CDR1 reads LGHDT; CDR2 reads YNNKEL (reference sequence). Trimming removed 5 bases from V and 3 bases from J; junction bases left unmatched: 3. The CDR3 is 14 amino acids. Here the CDR3 reads CASSGGGIYNEQFF. For the CDR3, the DNA is TGTGCCAGCAGCGGCGGGGGGATCTACAATGAGCAGTTCTTC.

The chain employs TRBV28 and TRBJ1-5, with unresolved D. This CDR3 region has 12 residues. Germline V gene lookup returns CDR1 MDHEN and CDR2 SYDVKM. Trimming pared 2 bases from V and 4 bases from J, leaving 3 bases between. CDR3 region: CASSLMNQPQHF. In nucleotides, the CDR3 is TGTGCCAGCAGTTTAATGAATCAGCCCCAGCATTTT.

The chain joins TRBV5-4 to TRBJ1-2; D may be TRBD1 (5 bases). This CDR3 has 14 residues. Trimming stripped 4 bases from V and 4 bases from J, with 14 bases between. The V gene's germline CDR1 is SGHNT and CDR2 YYREEE (reference sequence). The CDR3 bases are TGTGCCAGCAGCCCAGATGGGAGGGGCTATGGCTACACCTTC. This encodes CASSPDGRGYGYTF.

The chain links TRBV27 to TRBJ1-6, with unresolved D. Trimming left V 6 bases short and J 7 bases short, with 7 bases between. The CDR3 length is 12 residues. Germline loops: CDR1 MNHEY, CDR2 SMNVEV (reference sequence). The CDR3 loop is CASSLTNSPLHF. The CDR3 bases are TGTGCCAGCAGCTTGACCAATTCACCCCTCCACTTT.

V and J are TRBV28 and TRBJ2-1, with D possibly being TRBD2 (6 bases). Trimming cost V 5 bases and J 0 bases, with 14 bases left between them. This CDR3 region has 16 residues. CDR1 and CDR2 from the germline V gene are MDHEN and SYDVKM. The CDR3 region has the DNA TGTGCCAGCAGTGAAAGCGGGCCAAACTCCTACAATGAGCAGTTCTTC. It codes for CASSESGPNSYNEQFF. Looking up the rest from reference TRBV28 and TRBJ2-1 gives the full variable domain: DVKVTQSSRYLVKRTGEKVFLECVQDMDHENMFWYRQDPGLGLRLIYFSYDVKMKEKGDIPEGYSVSREKKERFSLILESASTNQTSMYLCASSESGPNSYNEQFFGPGTRLTVL.

V and J are TRBV11-1 and TRBJ1-1; D gene uncertain. Germline CDR1 reads SGHAT; CDR2 reads FQDESV (reference sequence). The V end lost 0 bases, the J end lost 1 base, and 12 bases lay between the germline ends. The length of the CDR3 is 16 residues. CDR3 sequence (DNA): TGTGCCAGCAGCTTAGCGACCTCCCTCGGGAACACTGAAGCTTTCTTT. This translates into CASSLATSLGNTEAFF.

The chain couples TRBV7-9 to TRBJ1-2; D may be TRBD1 (6 bases). Trimming cost V 5 bases and J 4 bases, with 11 bases left between them. The CDR3 totals 13 residues. Germline V CDR1 and CDR2: SEHNR, FQNEAQ (reference sequence). CDR3 in DNA: TGTGCCAGCAGCATACAGGGCCCCTATGGCTACACCTTC. As protein: CASSIQGPYGYTF.

V usage is TRBV5-5 and J usage is TRBJ1-4, with TRBD1 matching 7 bases. V lost 3 bases, J lost 3 bases, and 5 bases stayed unmatched. Germline-derived CDR1 and CDR2 are SGHKS and YYEKEE (reference sequence). This CDR3 has 15 residues. The CDR3 is CASSSTGSPNEKLFF. The CDR3 region has the DNA TGTGCCAGCAGCTCGACAGGGTCACCTAATGAAAAACTGTTTTTT.

The chain carries TRBV19 and TRBJ2-7; a possible D gene is TRBD2 (5 bases). V lost 7 bases and J 0 bases, leaving 13 bases between the germline ends. The germline V gene has CDR1 LNHDA and CDR2 SQIVND (reference sequence). The CDR3 covers 14 residues. The DNA of the CDR3 is TGTGCCAGTAAGCCAGCGGAGAGCTCCTACGAGCAGTACTTC. This translates into CASKPAESSYEQYF.

This chain connects TRBV30 to TRBJ1-6, with D possibly being TRBD1 (5 bases). Deletions cut 3 bases from V and 0 bases from J, with 24 bases between. The V gene's germline CDR1 is GTSNPN and CDR2 SVGIG (reference sequence). The CDR3 has 20 amino acids. Here the CDR3 DNA reads TGTGCCTGGAGCTTAACTCAGGGTCCGCTCATTTCCTCCTATAATTCACCCCTCCACTTT. This translates into CAWSLTQGPLISSYNSPLHF.

The chain has TRBV24-1 and TRBJ2-2; 9 nucleotides line up with TRBD1. This CDR3 has 16 residues. J gave up 3 bases and V 0 bases, and 1 base lay outside the gene matches. The germline CDR1 and CDR2 sequences are KGHDR and SFDVKD. The CDR3 DNA follows: TGTGCCACCAGTGATTTGGGACAGGGGTACACCGGGGAGCTGTTTTTT. Translated: CATSDLGQGYTGELFF.

J is TRBJ2-7 and V is TRBV14; tentative D call: TRBD1 (5 bases). Trimming removed 3 bases from V and 2 bases from J, with 8 bases in between. Germline-derived CDR1 and CDR2 are SGHDN and FVKESK. The CDR3 covers 13 residues. CDR3 region: CASSQMTAYEQYF. The CDR3 DNA follows: TGTGCCAGCAGCCAGATGACAGCCTACGAGCAGTACTTC.

This chain uses TRBV12-3 or TRBV12-4 with TRBJ1-1, with TRBD1 matching 9 bases. With V trimmed by 6 bases and J by 11 bases, 10 bases remained unmatched. The CDR3 sequence is 13 residues long. The CDR3 bases are TGTGCCAGCAGCCTAACAGGGGGCAAAAAGGCTTTCTTT. It codes for CASSLTGGKKAFF.

The V gene is TRBV4-1, the J gene TRBJ1-1; TRBD1 aligns across 11 bases. Germline lookup yields CDR1 MGHRA and CDR2 YSYEKL. V gave up 5 bases and J gave up 10 bases; unmatched junction bases: 12. The CDR3 sequence is 15 residues long. CDR3 DNA: TGCGCCAGCAGCGCACCCGTGCCGGGACAGGGGGGAGCTTTCTTT. As protein: CASSAPVPGQGGAFF.

This clone occurred once. The chain employs TRBV5-1 and TRBJ2-3; TRBD2 agrees at 13 bases. Germline assignment: CDR1 SGHRS and CDR2 YFSETQ. The CDR3 sequence is 16 residues long. The junction had 7 bases not matched to a gene; V was cut back by 5 bases and J by 4 bases. In DNA form, the CDR3 reads TGCGCCAGCAGTGTCCGACTAGCGGGGGGTTCAGATACGCAGTATTTT. Translating gives CASSVRLAGGSDTQYF.

This rearrangement joins TRBV18 to TRBJ2-1, with 10 bases fitting TRBD2. Germline trimming cut 0 bases from V and 7 bases from J; bases unmatched to any gene: 3. Germline CDR1 and CDR2: KGHSH and LQKENI. The CDR3 spans 15 residues. In DNA, the CDR3 is TGTGCCAGCTCACCACCGCTAGCGGGAGTTAATGAGCAGTTCTTC. This encodes CASSPPLAGVNEQFF.

V gene TRBV6-1 combines with J gene TRBJ2-7, with TRBD1 matching over 7 bases. After removal of 1 base from V and 2 bases from J, the junction contained 11 bases not matched to a gene. CDR3 size: 17 residues. Germline-derived CDR1 and CDR2 are MNHNS and SASEGT. This CDR3 is CASSEERGAGGTYEQYF. The DNA of the CDR3 is TGTGCCAGCAGTGAAGAAAGAGGGGCAGGGGGTACCTACGAGCAGTACTTC.

The CDR3 DNA reads TGTGCCAGCAGTGCAGCGAACACTGAAGCTTTCTTT. This encodes CASSAANTEAFF. V and J are TRBV6-1 and TRBJ1-1; D not resolved. The germline CDR1 and CDR2 sequences are MNHNS and SASEGT. The V end was cut by 4 bases, the J end by 1 base, with 4 bases between. CDR3 size: 12 residues.

This sequence joins TRBV10-3 and TRBJ1-5; 9 bases map to TRBD1. Trimming removed 8 bases from V and 2 bases from J; junction bases left unmatched: 7. The CDR3 has 15 amino acids. Germline V lookup: CDR1 ENHRY, CDR2 SYGVKD. Written as DNA, the CDR3 is TGTGCCATCTCGGGACAGGGCAGGGGCAATCAGCCCCAGCATTTT. This gives the protein CAISGQGRGNQPQHF.

This clone occurred once. The chain links TRBV2 to TRBJ1-2; D unclear. CDR3 length: 12 residues. CDR1 is SNHLY, CDR2 FYNNEI, per germline. The V and J ends lost 4 bases and 7 bases respectively, with 10 bases between them. The DNA of the CDR3 is TGTGCCAGCAGTGCTCTTAATCTTGGCTACACCTTC. This codes for CASSALNLGYTF.

V usage is TRBV15 and J usage is TRBJ1-1; 8 bases align to TRBD1. V trimming: 4 bases; J trimming: 1 base; junction bases outside the gene matches: 11. The CDR3 extends over 17 amino acids. Germline V gives CDR1 LNHNV, CDR2 YYDKDF (reference sequence). DNA of the CDR3: TGTGCCACCAGCACTAGTTCCAGGGGGCTCCGGAACACTGAAGCTTTCTTT. Amino acids: CATSTSSRGLRNTEAFF.

CDR3 DNA sequence: TGTGCCAGTAGTGTCGACACAGATACGCAGTATTTT. It codes for CASSVDTDTQYF. The chain is built from TRBV19 and TRBJ2-3; D call uncertain. The ends were cut back, 5 bases at V and 2 bases at J, with 5 bases in the middle. Germline V gene sequence: CDR1 LNHDA, CDR2 SQIVND (reference sequence). The CDR3 runs to 12 residues.

This clone was observed a few times. In the same sample, other DNA sequences code for this CDR3. The CDR3 nucleotides are TGCAGTGCTAGGGGTGGGCAGCCCCAGCATTTT. This encodes CSARGGQPQHF. The V and J genes are TRBV20-1 and TRBJ1-5; no clear D. The germline V and J ends were trimmed by 3 bases and 7 bases, with 7 bases remaining between them. The CDR3 spans 11 residues. Germline V lookup: CDR1 DFQATT, CDR2 SNEGSKA (reference sequence).

The gene calls are TRBV21-1 and TRBJ1-5. TRBV21-1 is termed a pseudogene. The CDR3 is made up of 16 amino acids. The CDR3 protein is CASSKEGPCDNQPQHF. In DNA, the CDR3 is TGTGCCAGCAGCAAAGAAGGGCCCTGTGACAATCAGCCCCAGCATTTT.

The chain carries TRBV19 and TRBJ1-5, with no clear D. This CDR3 is built from 13 residues. Trimming removed 6 bases at V and 8 bases at J, with 14 bases between. CDR1 is LNHDA, CDR2 SQIVND, per germline (reference sequence). CDR3 sequence: CASSPSSPEPQHF. CDR3 coding DNA: TGTGCCAGTAGCCCGAGCAGCCCCGAGCCCCAGCATTTT.